This T cell receptor (beta chain) was identified in a study of blood T cell repertoires in COVID-19. This CDR3 has 13 amino acids. With 0 bases removed from V and 7 bases from J, the gap between germline ends came to 7 bases. Germline CDR1 reads MNHEY; CDR2 reads SVGEGT. TCRdb's table, derived via immunoSEQ multiplex PCR, lists solely in-frame clones and lacks some. The sample lists about 220,000 clones; roughly 80% were seen once. Source material: peripheral blood. The origin of this receptor is a man aged 25 to 45 with active or convalescent COVID-19. The genes are TRBV6-2 or TRBV6-3 and TRBJ2-1; no clear D gene. CDR3 protein: CASSYSHMNEQFF. The DNA for the CDR3 is TGTGCCAGCAGTTACTCCCACATGAATGAGCAGTTCTTC.